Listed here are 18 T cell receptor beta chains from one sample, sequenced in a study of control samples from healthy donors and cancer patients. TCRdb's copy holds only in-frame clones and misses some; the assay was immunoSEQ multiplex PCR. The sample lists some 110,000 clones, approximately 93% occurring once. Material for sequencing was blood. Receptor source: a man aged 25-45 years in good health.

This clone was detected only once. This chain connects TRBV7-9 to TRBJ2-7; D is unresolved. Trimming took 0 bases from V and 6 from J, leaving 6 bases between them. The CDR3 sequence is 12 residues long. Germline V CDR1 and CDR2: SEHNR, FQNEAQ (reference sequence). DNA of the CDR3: TGTGCCAGCAGCTTAGCCAGCGCCGAGCAGTACTTC. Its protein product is CASSLASAEQYF.

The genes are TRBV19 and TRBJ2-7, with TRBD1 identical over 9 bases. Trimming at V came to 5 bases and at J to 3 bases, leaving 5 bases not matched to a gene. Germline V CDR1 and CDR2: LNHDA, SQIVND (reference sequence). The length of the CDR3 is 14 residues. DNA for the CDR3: TGTGCCAGTAGTGCGGGGACAGGGCTCTACGAGCAGTACGTC. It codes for CASSAGTGLYEQYV.

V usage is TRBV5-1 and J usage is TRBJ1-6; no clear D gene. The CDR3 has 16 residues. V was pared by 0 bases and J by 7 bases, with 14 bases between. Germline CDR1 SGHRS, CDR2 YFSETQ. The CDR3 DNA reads TGCGCCAGCAGCTTGGTGTTGGTGACCTGGAATTCACCCCTCCACTTT. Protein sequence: CASSLVLVTWNSPLHF.

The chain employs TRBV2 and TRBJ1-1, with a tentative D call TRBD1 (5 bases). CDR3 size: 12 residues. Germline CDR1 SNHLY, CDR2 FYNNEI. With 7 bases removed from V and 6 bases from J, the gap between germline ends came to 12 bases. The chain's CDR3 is CASNSRGAEAFF. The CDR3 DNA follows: TGTGCCAGCAATAGTCGAGGGGCTGAAGCTTTCTTT. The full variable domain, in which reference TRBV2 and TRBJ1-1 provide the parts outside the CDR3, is EPEVTQTPSHQVTQMGQEVILRCVPISNHLYFYWYRQILGQKVEFLVSFYNNEISEKSEIFDDQFSVERPDGSNFTLKIRSTKLEDSAMYFCASNSRGAEAFFGQGTRLTVV.

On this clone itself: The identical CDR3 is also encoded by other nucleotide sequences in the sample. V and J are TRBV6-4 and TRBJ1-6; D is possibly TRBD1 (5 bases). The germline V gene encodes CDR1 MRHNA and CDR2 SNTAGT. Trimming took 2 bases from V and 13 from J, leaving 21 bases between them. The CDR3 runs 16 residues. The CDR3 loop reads CASSDRVGTGNTPLHF. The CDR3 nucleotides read TGTGCCAGCAGTGACCGAGTCGGGACGGGGAATACTCCCCTCCACTTT.

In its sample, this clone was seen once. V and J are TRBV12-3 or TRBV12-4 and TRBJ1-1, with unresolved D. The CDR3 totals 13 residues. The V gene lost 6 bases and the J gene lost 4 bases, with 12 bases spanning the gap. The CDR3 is CASSLHRPTEAFF. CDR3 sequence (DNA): TGTGCCAGCAGCCTACATAGACCCACTGAAGCTTTCTTT.

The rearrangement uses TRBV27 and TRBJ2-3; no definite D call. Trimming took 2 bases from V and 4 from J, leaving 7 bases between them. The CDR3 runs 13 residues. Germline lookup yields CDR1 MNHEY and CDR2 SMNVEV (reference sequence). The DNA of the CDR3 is TGTGCCAGCAGTTTAGTGGTCTCAGATACGCAGTATTTT. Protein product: CASSLVVSDTQYF.

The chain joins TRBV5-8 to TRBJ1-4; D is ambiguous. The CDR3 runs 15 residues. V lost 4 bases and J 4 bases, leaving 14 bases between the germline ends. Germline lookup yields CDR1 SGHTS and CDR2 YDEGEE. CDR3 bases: TGTGCCAGCAGCCGTGAAGGACGGATTAATGAAAAACTGTTTTTT. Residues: CASSREGRINEKLFF.

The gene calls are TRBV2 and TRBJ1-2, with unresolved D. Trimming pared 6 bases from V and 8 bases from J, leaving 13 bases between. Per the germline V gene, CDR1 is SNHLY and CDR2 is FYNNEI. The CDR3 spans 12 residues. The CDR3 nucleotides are TGTGCCAGCAGGACGGCGGCGCTGGGCTACACCTTC. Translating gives CASRTAALGYTF.

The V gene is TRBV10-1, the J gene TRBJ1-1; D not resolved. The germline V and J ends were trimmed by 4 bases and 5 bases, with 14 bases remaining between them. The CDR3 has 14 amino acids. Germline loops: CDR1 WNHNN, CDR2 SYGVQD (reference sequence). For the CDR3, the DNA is TGCGCCAGCAGTGCGGAGACACGAGGGACTGAAGCTTTCTTT. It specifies CASSAETRGTEAFF.

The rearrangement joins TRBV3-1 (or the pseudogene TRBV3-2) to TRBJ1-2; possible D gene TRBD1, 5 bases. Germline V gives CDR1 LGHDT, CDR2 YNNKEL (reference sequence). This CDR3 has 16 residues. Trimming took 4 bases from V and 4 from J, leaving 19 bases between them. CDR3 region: CASSPTPRARAYGYTF. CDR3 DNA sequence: TGTGCCAGCAGCCCCACCCCTCGTGCCAGGGCCTATGGCTACACCTTC.

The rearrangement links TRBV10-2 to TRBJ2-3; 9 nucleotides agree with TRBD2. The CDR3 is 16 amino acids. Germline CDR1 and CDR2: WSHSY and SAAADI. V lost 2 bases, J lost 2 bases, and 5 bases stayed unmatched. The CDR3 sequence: CASSEMVAGVTDTQYF. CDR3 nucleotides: TGCGCCAGCAGTGAGATGGTAGCGGGGGTCACAGATACGCAGTATTTT.

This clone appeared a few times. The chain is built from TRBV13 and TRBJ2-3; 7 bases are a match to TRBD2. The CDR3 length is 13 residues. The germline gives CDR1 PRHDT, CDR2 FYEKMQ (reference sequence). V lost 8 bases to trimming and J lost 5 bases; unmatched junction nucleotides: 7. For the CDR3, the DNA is TGTGCCAGCCGGCTAGCGGTGCAAGATACGCAGTATTTT. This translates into CASRLAVQDTQYF.

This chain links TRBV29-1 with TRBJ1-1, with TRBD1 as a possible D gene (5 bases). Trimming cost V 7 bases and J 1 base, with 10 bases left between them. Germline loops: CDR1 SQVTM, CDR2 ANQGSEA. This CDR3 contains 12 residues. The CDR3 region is CSGGGRNTEAFF. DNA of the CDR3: TGCAGCGGGGGGGGAAGGAACACTGAAGCTTTCTTT.

The CDR3 protein is CASSLAGGTDTQYF. CDR3 DNA sequence: TGTGCCAGCAGCTTAGCGGGGGGCACAGATACGCAGTATTTT. This sequence joins TRBV7-6 and TRBJ2-3; TRBD1 or TRBD2 may be the D gene (5 bases each). The CDR3 runs 14 residues. Germline V gene sequence: CDR1 SGHVS, CDR2 FNYEAQ. V lost 0 bases, J lost 1 base, and 5 bases lay in between.

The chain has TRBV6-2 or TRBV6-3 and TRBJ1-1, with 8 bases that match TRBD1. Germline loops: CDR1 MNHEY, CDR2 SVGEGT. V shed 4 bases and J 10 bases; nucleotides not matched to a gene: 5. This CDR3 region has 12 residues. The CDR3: CASSFRGHGAFF. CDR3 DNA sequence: TGTGCCAGCAGTTTCAGGGGGCATGGAGCTTTCTTT.

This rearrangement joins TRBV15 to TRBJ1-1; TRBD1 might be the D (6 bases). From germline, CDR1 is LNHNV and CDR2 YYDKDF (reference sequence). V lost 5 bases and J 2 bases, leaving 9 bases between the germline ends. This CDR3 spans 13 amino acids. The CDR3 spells CATSGGLNTEAFF. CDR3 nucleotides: TGTGCCACCAGCGGGGGGCTTAACACTGAAGCTTTCTTT.

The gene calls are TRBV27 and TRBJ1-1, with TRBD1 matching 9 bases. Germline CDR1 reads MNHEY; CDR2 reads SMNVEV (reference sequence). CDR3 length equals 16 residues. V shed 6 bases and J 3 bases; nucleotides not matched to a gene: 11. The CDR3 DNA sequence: TGTGCCAGCAGCGTACAGGGGGCAAGGAGTTACACTGAAGCTTTCTTT. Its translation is CASSVQGARSYTEAFF.